This T cell receptor (beta chain) is from a study of shared clonotypes between healthy human individuals. Study background: Three plates each covered CD4 naive and memory; CD8 naive two, CD8 memory one.

CD45RO-negative cells were positively selected for CCR7, leaving out terminally differentiated effector memory CD45RA+ cells. Clones were read by immunoSEQ multiplex PCR, and TCRdb kept only the in-frame ones, dropping some. The sample lists 2 million to 2.5 million clones, under 95% occurring once. The CDR3 covers 13 residues. V lost 3 bases and J 6 bases, leaving 9 bases between the germline ends. Germline loops: CDR1 MNHEY, CDR2 SMNVEV (reference sequence). The sequenced material came from naive CD8+ T cells from PBMCs. The chain couples TRBV27 to TRBJ2-1; D is undetermined. This TCR was sampled from a man younger than 30 in good health. Some clones in this sample may be carry-over from other donors' samples. This CDR3 reads CASSFGSANEQFF. CDR3 bases: TGTGCCAGCAGTTTTGGCTCAGCCAATGAGCAGTTCTTC.